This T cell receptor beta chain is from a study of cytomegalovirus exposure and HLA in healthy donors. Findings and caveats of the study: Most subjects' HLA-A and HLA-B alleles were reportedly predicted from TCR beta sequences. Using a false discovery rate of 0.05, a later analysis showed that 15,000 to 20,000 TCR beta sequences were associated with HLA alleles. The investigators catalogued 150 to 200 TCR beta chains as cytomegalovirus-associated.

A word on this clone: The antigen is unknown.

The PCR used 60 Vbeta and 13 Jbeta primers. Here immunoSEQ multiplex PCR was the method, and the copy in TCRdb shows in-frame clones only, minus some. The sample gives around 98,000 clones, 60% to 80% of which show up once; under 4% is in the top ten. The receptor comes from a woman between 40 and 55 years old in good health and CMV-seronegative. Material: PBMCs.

CDR3 protein: CASSGQGAGYEQYF. The CDR3 region has the DNA TGTGCCAGCAGTGGACAGGGGGCAGGATACGAGCAGTACTTC. The chain couples TRBV2 to TRBJ2-7, with 10 bases matching TRBD1. The J segment lost 4 bases and the V segment lost 4 bases, leaving 4 bases of the junction unmatched. Per germline, CDR1 SNHLY and CDR2 FYNNEI. This CDR3 spans 14 amino acids.